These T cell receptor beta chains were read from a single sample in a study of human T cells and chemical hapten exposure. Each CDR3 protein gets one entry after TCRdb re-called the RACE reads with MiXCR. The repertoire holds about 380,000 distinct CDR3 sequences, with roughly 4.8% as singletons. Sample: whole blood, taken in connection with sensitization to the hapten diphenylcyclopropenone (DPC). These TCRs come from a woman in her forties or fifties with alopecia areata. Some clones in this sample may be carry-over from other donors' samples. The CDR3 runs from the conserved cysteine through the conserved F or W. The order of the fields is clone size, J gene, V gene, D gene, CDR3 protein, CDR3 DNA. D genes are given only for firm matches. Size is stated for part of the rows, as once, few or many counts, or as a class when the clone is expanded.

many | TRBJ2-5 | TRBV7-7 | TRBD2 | CASSLRRTSGTETQYF | TGTGCCAGCAGCTTAAGGCGGACTAGCGGGACAGAGACCCAGTACTTC
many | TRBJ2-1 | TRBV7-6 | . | CASSLVLANEQFF | TGTGCCAGCAGCTTAGTACTAGCCAATGAGCAGTTCTTC
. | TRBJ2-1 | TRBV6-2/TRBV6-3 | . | CASTPSGGAYNEQFF | TGTGCCAGCACCCCCAGCGGAGGGGCGTACAATGAGCAGTTCTTC
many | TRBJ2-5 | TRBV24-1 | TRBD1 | CATSRQGQETQYF | TGTGCCACCAGCCGACAGGGCCAAGAGACCCAGTACTTC
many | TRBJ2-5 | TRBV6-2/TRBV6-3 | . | CASSFGPTETQYF | TGTGCCAGCAGTTTTGGCCCGACGGAGACCCAGTACTTC
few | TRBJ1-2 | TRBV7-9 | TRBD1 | CASSHDRQGVNYGYTF | TGTGCCAGCAGCCACGATCGACAGGGTGTTAACTATGGCTACACCTTC
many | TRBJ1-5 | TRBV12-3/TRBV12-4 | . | CASRLYSNQPQHF | TGTGCCAGCAGACTATATAGCAATCAGCCCCAGCATTTT
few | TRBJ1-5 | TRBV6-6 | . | CASSYSRTVGGENQPQHF | TGTGCCAGCAGTTACTCTAGGACAGTCGGCGGAGAAAATCAGCCCCAGCATTTT
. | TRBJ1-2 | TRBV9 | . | CASSPLNNYGYTF | TGTGCCAGCAGCCCCCTCAACAACTATGGCTACACCTTC
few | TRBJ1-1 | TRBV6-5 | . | CASSSGTIEAFF | TGTGCCAGCAGTTCCGGGACAATTGAAGCTTTCTTT
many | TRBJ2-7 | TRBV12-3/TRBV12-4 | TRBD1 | CASSTQGQYEQYF | TGTGCCAGCAGTACACAGGGGCAGTACGAGCAGTACTTC
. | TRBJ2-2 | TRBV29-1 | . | CSVAVIDTGELFF | TGCAGCGTTGCTGTAATCGACACCGGGGAGCTGTTTTTT
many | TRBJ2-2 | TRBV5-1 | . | CASSLGSITGELFF | TGCGCCAGCAGCTTAGGGTCAATCACCGGGGAGCTGTTTTTT
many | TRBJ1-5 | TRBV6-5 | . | CASSSSWGQPQHF | TGTGCCAGCAGTTCCAGCTGGGGGCAGCCCCAGCATTTT
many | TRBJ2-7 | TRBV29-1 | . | CSVYDRGGYF | TGCAGCGTTTACGACCGGGGCGGGTACTTC
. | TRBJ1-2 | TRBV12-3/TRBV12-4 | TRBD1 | CASSLTGTGKLGGYTF | TGTGCCAGCAGCCTTACCGGGACAGGGAAATTGGGAGGCTACACCTTC
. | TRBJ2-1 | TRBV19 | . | CASSIGARPYNEQFF | TGTGCCAGTAGTATAGGAGCGCGCCCGTACAATGAGCAGTTCTTC
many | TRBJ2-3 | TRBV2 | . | CASMPLAADTDTQYF | TGTGCCAGCATGCCCCTAGCCGCAGACACAGATACGCAGTATTTT
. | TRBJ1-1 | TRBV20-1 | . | CSADSRVTEAFF | TGCAGTGCCGACTCCAGGGTCACTGAAGCTTTCTTT
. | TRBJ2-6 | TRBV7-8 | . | CASRIPSGANVLTF | TGTGCCAGCAGGATACCCTCTGGGGCCAACGTCCTGACTTTC
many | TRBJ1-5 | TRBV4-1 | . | CASSLRLGGNQPQHF | TGCGCCAGCAGCCTGAGGCTGGGGGGGAATCAGCCCCAGCATTTT
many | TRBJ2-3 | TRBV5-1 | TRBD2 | CASSLAPSGIPDTQYF | TGCGCCAGCAGCTTGGCCCCTAGCGGGATCCCAGATACGCAGTATTTT
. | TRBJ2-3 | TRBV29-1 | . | CSVGRGPADTQYF | TGCAGCGTGGGCAGGGGTCCGGCAGATACGCAGTATTTT
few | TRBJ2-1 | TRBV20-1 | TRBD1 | CSAIPVDRAYNEQFF | TGCAGTGCTATACCGGTGGACAGGGCCTACAATGAGCAGTTCTTC
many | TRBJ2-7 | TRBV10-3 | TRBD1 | CAISDPTDRGHYEQYF | TGTGCCATCAGTGACCCCACGGACAGGGGGCATTACGAGCAGTACTTC
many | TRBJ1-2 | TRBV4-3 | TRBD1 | CASTGQGSSGYTF | TGCGCCAGCACCGGACAGGGGTCGTCTGGCTACACCTTC
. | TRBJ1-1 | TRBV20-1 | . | CSAKQSLGMNTEAFF | TGCAGTGCTAAACAAAGTCTGGGCATGAACACTGAAGCTTTCTTT
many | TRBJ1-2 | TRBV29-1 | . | CSYLDGGVNGYTF | TGCAGCTACTTGGACGGGGGGGTTAATGGCTACACCTTC
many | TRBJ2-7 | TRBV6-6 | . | CASSYSGEKAYEQYF | TGTGCCAGCAGTTACTCAGGGGAGAAGGCCTACGAGCAGTACTTC
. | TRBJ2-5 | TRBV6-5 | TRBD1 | CASSAWTGDQETQYF | TGTGCCAGCAGTGCCTGGACAGGGGACCAAGAGACCCAGTACTTC
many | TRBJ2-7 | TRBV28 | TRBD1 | CASSFPRDRIYEQYF | TGTGCCAGCAGTTTCCCCCGGGACAGGATTTACGAGCAGTACTTC
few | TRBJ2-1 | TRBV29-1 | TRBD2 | CSVTSESSYNEQFF | TGCAGCGTAACTAGCGAAAGCTCCTACAATGAGCAGTTCTTC
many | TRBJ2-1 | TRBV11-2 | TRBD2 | CASSQTSGAYNEQFF | TGTGCCAGCAGCCAAACTAGCGGGGCGTACAATGAGCAGTTCTTC
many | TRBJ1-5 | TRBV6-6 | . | CASSYYGPASNQPQHF | TGTGCCAGCAGTTACTATGGGCCCGCGTCCAACCAGCCCCAGCATTTT
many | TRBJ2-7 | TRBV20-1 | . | CSARGVRDNSYEQYF | TGCAGTGCTAGAGGGGTCAGGGACAACTCCTACGAGCAGTACTTC
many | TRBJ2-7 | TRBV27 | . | CASSLGSARSSYEQYF | TGTGCCAGCAGTTTAGGCTCCGCCCGCAGCTCCTACGAGCAGTACTTC
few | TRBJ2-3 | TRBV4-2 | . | CASSQDPAGATDTQYF | TGTGCCAGCAGCCAAGATCCCGCCGGGGCCACAGATACGCAGTATTTT
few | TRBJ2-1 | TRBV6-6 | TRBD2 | CASSQTSFYNEQFF | TGTGCCAGCAGCCAGACTAGCTTCTACAATGAGCAGTTCTTC
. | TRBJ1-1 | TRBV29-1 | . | CSVKYRVLNTEAFF | TGCAGCGTTAAATACAGGGTTTTGAACACTGAAGCTTTCTTT
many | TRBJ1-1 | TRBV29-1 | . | CSGRTMNTEAFF | TGCAGCGGTCGGACGATGAACACTGAAGCTTTCTTT
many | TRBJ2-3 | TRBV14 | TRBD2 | CASSQSSGGAGQYF | TGTGCCAGCAGCCAAAGTAGCGGGGGGGCTGGGCAGTATTTT